What follows is one T cell receptor beta chain and its context. The sample comes from a study of blood T cell repertoires in COVID-19. Overall study context: COVID-19 samples from acute and convalescent phases originated in the United States, Italy and Spain. PBMCs, B-cell-depleted T cells, or T cells provided the cDNA or gDNA that made up the material.

In the original analysis: Reference gene primers were amplified, and this amplification served to estimate nucleated cell counts. Assay: immunoSEQ multiplex PCR; the TCRdb copy retains only in-frame clones and omits some. V and J calls plus clone size are reproduced from that table; the DNA served to infer D and trimming. The sample comprises 150,000 to 200,000 clones, around 80% of which are singletons, and 8% to 9.5% rests with the top ten. Germline V gene sequence: CDR1 GTSNPN, CDR2 SVGIG (reference sequence). This CDR3 region has 14 residues. V dropped 4 bases and J dropped 13 bases, with 22 bases sitting between them.

The clonotype was recovered from a woman of 80 years or more with active or convalescent COVID-19. The chain combines TRBV30 with TRBJ1-4; weak D call: TRBD1 (5 bases). Sequenced input: peripheral blood. The CDR3 spells CAWKGQGVTGGLFF. CDR3 coding DNA: TGTGCCTGGAAGGGTCAGGGCGTGACGGGGGGACTGTTTTTT.